These 30 T cell receptor beta chains were all obtained from the same sample, sequenced in a study of T cell responses to AZD1222 COVID-19 vaccine. Clones were read by immunoSEQ multiplex PCR, and TCRdb kept only the in-frame ones, dropping some. The sample records 120,000 to 150,000 clones, roughly nine tenths being singletons. The material was peripheral blood, obtained 28 days after the second AZD1222 dose. The receptors originated from an adult who received the AZD1222 COVID-19 vaccine.

The rearrangement uses TRBV5-1 and TRBJ1-5, with D uncertain. Germline CDR1 and CDR2: SGHRS and YFSETQ. V gave up 4 bases and J gave up 3 bases, with 17 bases separating them. This CDR3 contains 16 residues. The CDR3 sequence is CASSPNGGGFNQPQHF. Here the CDR3 DNA reads TGCGCCAGCAGCCCAAATGGAGGAGGGTTCAATCAGCCCCAGCATTTT.

The chain has TRBV5-1 and TRBJ1-1, with D unresolved. The CDR3 is 12 amino acids. Germline CDR1 SGHRS, CDR2 YFSETQ. Trimming shortened V by 2 bases and J by 7 bases, and 9 bases separated the two germline ends. CDR3 DNA: TGCGCCAGCAGCTTTATGTCGGGTGAAGCTTTCTTT. Protein: CASSFMSGEAFF. The full variable domain, completed using reference TRBV5-1 and TRBJ1-1, is KAGVTQTPRYLIKTRGQQVTLSCSPISGHRSVSWYQQTPGQGLQFLFEYFSETQRNKGNFPGRFSGRQFSNSRSEMNVSTLELGDSALYLCASSFMSGEAFFGQGTRLTVV.

The CDR3 sequence: CASSQDSGGLYEQYF. The CDR3 DNA reads TGCGCCAGCAGCCAAGACAGTGGGGGGCTCTACGAGCAGTACTTC. This sequence joins TRBV4-3 and TRBJ2-7; tentatively, D is TRBD1 or TRBD2 (6 bases each). CDR1 and CDR2 from the germline V gene are LGHNA and YSLEER. This CDR3 contains 15 residues. V was cut by 0 bases and J by 3 bases, with 12 bases left in between.

The genes are TRBV7-2 and TRBJ2-6, with D perhaps assigned TRBD1 or TRBD2 (5 bases each). V was pared by 6 bases and J by 0 bases, with 9 bases between. CDR1 SGHTA and CDR2 FQGNSA come from the germline V gene. This CDR3 has 15 amino acids. In DNA, the CDR3 is TGTGCCAGCAGTGATGGGGGCTCTGGGGCCAACGTCCTGACTTTC. Translating it yields CASSDGGSGANVLTF.

The chain is built from TRBV10-3 and TRBJ2-3; possible D gene TRBD2, 6 bases. The V gene lost 0 bases and the J gene lost 1 base, with 14 bases spanning the gap. Germline CDR1 and CDR2: ENHRY and SYGVKD. The CDR3 runs to 17 residues. CDR3 in amino acids: CAISESTRRRGTDTQYF. The DNA of the CDR3 is TGTGCCATCAGTGAGTCGACTCGGAGGAGGGGCACAGATACGCAGTATTTT.

The V and J genes are TRBV13 and TRBJ1-1, with D possibly being TRBD1 (5 bases). Germline-derived CDR1 and CDR2 are PRHDT and FYEKMQ (reference sequence). The CDR3 runs 16 residues. Trimming pared 5 bases from V and 0 bases from J, leaving 16 bases between. This CDR3 is CASSTRQYFMNTEAFF. DNA for the CDR3: TGTGCCAGCAGCACCCGACAGTACTTCATGAACACTGAAGCTTTCTTT.

In nucleotides, the CDR3 is TGCGCCAGCAGCTTGGCCTCGACGGACACTGAAGCTTTCTTT. This sequence encodes CASSLASTDTEAFF. The chain joins TRBV5-1 to TRBJ1-1; D is ambiguous. Germline V gives CDR1 SGHRS, CDR2 YFSETQ. Trimming shortened V by 0 bases and J by 3 bases, and 9 bases separated the two germline ends. This CDR3 region has 14 residues.

The chain couples TRBV28 to TRBJ2-7; D might be TRBD2 (7 bases). This CDR3 has 15 amino acids. Trimming shortened V by 5 bases and J by 7 bases, and 21 bases separated the two germline ends. Germline CDR1 and CDR2: MDHEN and SYDVKM. In DNA, the CDR3 is TGTGCCAGCAGTCCGGAGGGGAGAGGGAGGGGGGAGCAGTACTTC. It specifies CASSPEGRGRGEQYF.

The rearrangement joins TRBV9 to TRBJ2-1; no definite D call. Trimming stripped 0 bases from V and 5 bases from J, with 9 bases between. This CDR3 has 14 amino acids. The germline V gene encodes CDR1 SGDLS and CDR2 YYNGEE. Here the CDR3 DNA reads TGTGCCAGCAGCGTAGGAGTAGGCAACAATGAGCAGTTCTTC. It translates to CASSVGVGNNEQFF.

The chain carries TRBV29-1 and TRBJ1-2, with D unclear. Germline CDR1 SQVTM, CDR2 ANQGSEA. The CDR3 runs 12 residues. The V end lost 4 bases, the J end lost 2 bases, and 8 bases lay between the germline ends. CDR3 coding DNA: TGCAGCGTTGTGCGGGAAAACTATGGCTACACCTTC. Amino acid sequence: CSVVRENYGYTF.

The chain joins TRBV7-8 to TRBJ2-1, with D hard to call. Germline CDR1 SGHVS, CDR2 FQNEAQ. The CDR3 loop spans 17 amino acids. The ends were cut back, 4 bases at V and 2 bases at J, with 18 bases in the middle. The CDR3 DNA reads TGTGCCAGCAGCTCAGAGGTCAGCTTTGGCGCCTACAATGAGCAGTTCTTC. The encoded protein is CASSSEVSFGAYNEQFF. Full variable domain (rest looked up from reference TRBV7-8 and TRBJ2-1): GAGVSQSPRYKVAKRGQDVALRCDPISGHVSLFWYQQALGQGPEFLTYFQNEAQLDKSGLPSDRFFAERPEGSVSTLKIQRTQQEDSAVYLCASSSEVSFGAYNEQFFGPGTRLTVL.

The J gene is TRBJ1-1, the V gene TRBV11-3; TRBD1 agrees at 7 bases. V shed 5 bases and J 1 base; nucleotides not matched to a gene: 4. The CDR3 has 14 residues. CDR1 SGHNT and CDR2 YENEEA come from the germline V gene. CDR3 sequence: CASSTRTGNTEAFF. The CDR3 DNA sequence: TGTGCCAGCAGCACCCGGACAGGGAACACTGAAGCTTTCTTT.

A single count supports this clone. V and J are TRBV11-2 and TRBJ2-2; D not certain. The CDR3 loop spans 14 amino acids. Germline CDR1 SGHAT, CDR2 FQNNGV. V lost 6 bases and J lost 7, with 15 bases in between. CDR3 loop: CASRPGPVIGELFF. CDR3 bases: TGTGCCAGCAGACCGGGTCCTGTCATCGGGGAGCTGTTTTTT.

V usage is TRBV19 and J usage is TRBJ1-5, with TRBD1 matching 8 bases. Germline V gene sequence: CDR1 LNHDA, CDR2 SQIVND (reference sequence). The CDR3 runs to 11 residues. Trimming cost V 7 bases and J 15 bases; bases outside gene matches: 8. CDR3 amino acids: CASTRGQDPHF. The CDR3 nucleotides read TGTGCCAGTACTCGGGGACAGGACCCGCATTTT.

The chain has TRBV7-8 and TRBJ1-2; D is ambiguous. There are 13 residues in the CDR3. From germline, CDR1 is SGHVS and CDR2 FQNEAQ. Trimming removed 4 bases from V and 12 bases from J, with 18 bases in between. For the CDR3, the DNA is TGTGCCAGCAGCTCCGGATTAGGAGCGGAAGACACCTTC. It encodes CASSSGLGAEDTF.

The CDR3 region is CASTPIGGGSPLHF. In DNA, the CDR3 is TGTGCCAGCACCCCGATCGGGGGCGGGTCACCCCTCCACTTT. The chain joins TRBV6-2 or TRBV6-3 to TRBJ1-6; D is perhaps TRBD1 (6 bases). The ends were cut back, 7 bases at V and 10 bases at J, with 17 bases in the middle. Germline V gene data show CDR1 as MNHEY and CDR2 as SVGEGT. This CDR3 spans 14 amino acids.

The J gene is TRBJ2-7, the V gene TRBV15; TRBD1 is a possible D gene (5 bases). V lost 1 base to trimming and J lost 1 base, with 8 bases between them. CDR3 length: 14 amino acids. The V gene's germline CDR1 is LNHNV and CDR2 YYDKDF (reference sequence). CDR3 loop: CATSRGQLSYEQYF. The CDR3 nucleotides read TGTGCCACCAGCAGAGGACAGCTTTCCTACGAGCAGTACTTC.

The V call is TRBV6-5, the J call TRBJ1-2, with TRBD1 as a possible D gene (5 bases). Trimming pared 6 bases from V and 7 bases from J, leaving 18 bases between. Germline CDR1 and CDR2: MNHEY and SVGAGI. CDR3 length: 14 amino acids. The CDR3 reads CASRARGSLGGYTF. CDR3 DNA: TGTGCCAGCAGGGCCCGGGGCAGTCTCGGTGGCTACACCTTC.

This chain links TRBV19 with TRBJ2-7; 15 bases line up with TRBD2. The CDR3 has 15 amino acids. Germline V gene lookup returns CDR1 LNHDA and CDR2 SQIVND (reference sequence). The J segment lost 5 bases and the V segment lost 5 bases, leaving 4 bases of the junction unmatched. The CDR3 coding sequence is TGTGCCAGTAGTCGGACTAGCGGGAGGGCCCACGAGCAGTACTTC. Translating it yields CASSRTSGRAHEQYF.

V is TRBV20-1 and J is TRBJ1-1; D is undetermined. Per germline, CDR1 DFQATT and CDR2 SNEGSKA (reference sequence). This CDR3 contains 13 residues. V lost 3 bases to trimming and J lost 5 bases, with 13 bases between them. CDR3 protein: CSASSPGKTEAFF. The CDR3 region has the DNA TGCAGTGCTAGTAGCCCGGGGAAAACTGAAGCTTTCTTT.

This clone was seen only once. The genes are TRBV3-1 (or the pseudogene TRBV3-2) and TRBJ2-5; D perhaps matches TRBD2 (5 bases). Trimming took off 4 bases at V and 6 bases at J, with 18 bases between the two ends. The germline gives CDR1 LGHDT, CDR2 YNNKEL (reference sequence). CDR3 length: 15 residues. In DNA, the CDR3 is TGTGCCAGCAGCCGTTCGGAGGTAGGGATCCAGACCCAGTACTTC. It is translated as CASSRSEVGIQTQYF.

CDR3 protein: CASSLVARGMNTEAFF. CDR3 sequence (DNA): TGCGCCAGCAGCTTGGTGGCAAGGGGTATGAACACTGAAGCTTTCTTT. This sequence joins TRBV5-1 and TRBJ1-1; a weak D match, TRBD1 (5 bases). Deletions cut 0 bases from V and 0 bases from J, with 12 bases between. Germline loops: CDR1 SGHRS, CDR2 YFSETQ. This CDR3 is built from 16 residues.

The V gene is TRBV6-1, the J gene TRBJ2-3, with 8 bases matching TRBD1. CDR1 MNHNS and CDR2 SASEGT come from the germline V gene. The CDR3 sequence is 15 residues long. Unmatched junction bases numbered 3, after V lost 3 bases and J lost 1 base. CDR3 sequence reads: CASSDYRGGTDTQYF. The CDR3 coding sequence is TGTGCCAGCAGTGATTACAGGGGGGGCACAGATACGCAGTATTTT.

The rearrangement links TRBV15 to TRBJ1-5, with D uncertain. V dropped 0 bases and J dropped 4 bases, with 7 bases sitting between them. From germline, CDR1 is LNHNV and CDR2 YYDKDF (reference sequence). CDR3 length equals 14 residues. CDR3 sequence: CATSRDRENQPQHF. In DNA, the CDR3 is TGTGCCACCAGCAGAGATAGGGAAAATCAGCCCCAGCATTTT.

CDR3 protein: CATSETTGYGYTF. In DNA, the CDR3 is TGTGCCACCAGTGAGACAACAGGGTATGGCTACACCTTC. The chain has TRBV24-1 and TRBJ1-2; TRBD1 is a possible D gene (6 bases). CDR1 is KGHDR and CDR2 is SFDVKD in the germline V gene. The CDR3 has 13 amino acids. V was clipped by 4 bases and J by 5 bases, with 10 bases between them.

The gene calls are TRBV30 and TRBJ1-2; D uncertain. Between the trimmed V and J ends, which lost 2 bases and 8 bases, there was a span of 9 bases. From germline, CDR1 is GTSNPN and CDR2 SVGIG (reference sequence). The CDR3 totals 11 residues. The CDR3 nucleotides are TGTGCCTGGAGTCCATCGGGAGGCTACACCTTC. Amino acid sequence: CAWSPSGGYTF.

As DNA, the CDR3 is TGTGCCAGCAGCGCATTGAACAGGGGAACTAACTATGGCTACACCTTC. This translates into CASSALNRGTNYGYTF. The chain links TRBV7-9 to TRBJ1-2, with 7 bases identical to TRBD1. Germline V CDR1 and CDR2: SEHNR, FQNEAQ (reference sequence). V was clipped by 5 bases and J by 0 bases; unmatched bases: 9. The CDR3 contains 16 residues.

The chain couples TRBV13 to TRBJ2-2; tentative D call: TRBD2 (5 bases). Germline CDR1 and CDR2: PRHDT and FYEKMQ (reference sequence). CDR3 size: 15 residues. Trimming removed 5 bases at V and 2 bases at J, with 12 bases between. The DNA of the CDR3 is TGTGCCAGCAGCCCCCCGGGGATCAACACCGGGGAGCTGTTTTTT. This encodes CASSPPGINTGELFF.

This sequence joins TRBV6-5 and TRBJ1-2, with 9 bases lining up with TRBD1. Trimming took 7 bases from V and 1 from J; bases not matched to a gene: 7. From germline, CDR1 is MNHEY and CDR2 SVGAGI. This CDR3 comprises 15 residues. As DNA, the CDR3 is TGTGCCAGCACCACGGACAGGGGTCATAACTATGGCTACACCTTC. Amino acids: CASTTDRGHNYGYTF.

This chain links TRBV4-1 with TRBJ1-1; D is unclear. Per the germline V gene, CDR1 is MGHRA and CDR2 is YSYEKL. Trimming pared 0 bases from V and 1 base from J, leaving 18 bases between. The CDR3 runs to 18 residues. The CDR3 nucleotides are TGCGCCAGCAGCCAAGATAGAGAGGGCGCGACTTCGAACACTGAAGCTTTCTTT. It translates to CASSQDREGATSNTEAFF.